This T cell receptor beta chain was sequenced for a study of blood T cell repertoires in COVID-19. Study-level background: PBMCs, B-cell-depleted T cells, or T cells were the source of the cDNA or gDNA that made up the material.

V gave up 1 base and J gave up 2 bases, with 17 bases separating them. The CDR3 spans 17 residues. The V gene's germline CDR1 is SEHNR and CDR2 FQNEAQ (reference sequence). The data were produced by immunoSEQ multiplex PCR, yet TCRdb's version contains in-frame clones alone and is incomplete. Of some 120,000 clones in the sample, roughly 80% are singletons; the top ten hold around 13%. Sequencing was performed on peripheral blood. The V gene is TRBV7-9, the J gene TRBJ1-2; unclear D gene. The clonotype comes from a woman aged 25 to 45 who had recovered from COVID-19. CDR3 nucleotide sequence: TGTGCCAGCAGCTTAGTAGGGAGCGCGGCAGCAAACTATGGCTACACCTTC. It encodes CASSLVGSAAANYGYTF.